This T cell receptor (beta chain) is drawn from a study of shared clonotypes between healthy human individuals. Study context: Each donor's CD8 memory used one plate, CD8 naive two, each CD4 subset three.

The germline V gene encodes CDR1 SGHRS and CDR2 YFSETQ. V was trimmed by 0 bases and J by 1 base, leaving 7 bases between them. The CDR3 is 14 amino acids. It was across several immunoSEQ plates that each subset's genomic DNA was evenly split. Repertoires were generated with immunoSEQ multiplex PCR, while TCRdb's copy carries only in-frame clones and drops some. The sample consists of 1,500,000 or so clones, 98% of them appearing once. The sequence came from a man between 25 and 39 years old in good health. The chain has TRBV5-1 and TRBJ1-1, with D unresolved. Sequenced material: naive CD4+ T cells sorted from blood. Subset here: CD45RA+ positively selected. CDR3 coding DNA: TGCGCCAGCAGCTTGGTTTCCACGAACACTGAAGCTTTCTTT. It specifies CASSLVSTNTEAFF.